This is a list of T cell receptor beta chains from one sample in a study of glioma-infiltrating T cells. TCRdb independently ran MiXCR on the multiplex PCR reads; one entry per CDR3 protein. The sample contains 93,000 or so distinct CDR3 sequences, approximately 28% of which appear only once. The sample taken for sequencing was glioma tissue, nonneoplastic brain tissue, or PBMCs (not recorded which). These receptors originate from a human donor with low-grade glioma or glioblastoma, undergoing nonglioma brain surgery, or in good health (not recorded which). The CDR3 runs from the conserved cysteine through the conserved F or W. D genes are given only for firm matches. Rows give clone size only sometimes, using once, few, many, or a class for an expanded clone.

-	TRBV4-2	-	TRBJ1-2	TGTGCCAGCAGCCAAGGAGAGGGCAGATCTAACTATGGCTACACCTTC	CASSQGEGRSNYGYTF
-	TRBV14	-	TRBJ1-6	TGTGCCAGCAGCCCCGGGACCAGGACACCCCTCCACTTT	CASSPGTRTPLHF
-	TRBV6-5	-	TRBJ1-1	TGTGCCAGCATTTATAATGGATATAACACTGAAGCTTTCTTT	CASIYNGYNTEAFF
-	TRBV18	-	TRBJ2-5	TGTGCCAGTTCAGGGGAGATCCAGTACTTC	CASSGEIQYF
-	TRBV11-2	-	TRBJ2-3	TGTGCCAGCAGCTTCACGGTGGGGGGGCGCACAGATACGCAGTATTTT	CASSFTVGGRTDTQYF
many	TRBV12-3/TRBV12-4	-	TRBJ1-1	TGTGCCAGCAGGCAAAGCGAACGGACAGTTGAAGCTTTCTTT	CASRQSERTVEAFF
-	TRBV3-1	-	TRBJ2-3	TGTGCCAGCAGCCAAGAACAGGGCGCAGATACGCAGTATTTT	CASSQEQGADTQYF
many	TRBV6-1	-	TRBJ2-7	TGTGCCAGCAGTCCCCCAGGGGACTCCTACGAGCAGTACTTC	CASSPPGDSYEQYF
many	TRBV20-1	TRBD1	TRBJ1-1	TGCACTCTCGCGACAGGGGGGGGCGGCACTGAAGCTTTCTTT	CTLATGGGGTEAFF
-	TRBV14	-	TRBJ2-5	TGTGCCAGCAGCTCCCGCGGAGGGGGCCCCCGGGCCCAGTACTTC	CASSSRGGGPRAQYF
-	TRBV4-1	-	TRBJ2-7	TGCGCCAGCAGCCAACCGAGCGGGACAGGACCAAACGAGCAGTACTTC	CASSQPSGTGPNEQYF
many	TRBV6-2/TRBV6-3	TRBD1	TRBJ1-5	TGTGCCAGCAGTTACGGGGGACAGGGGATGAGTCAGCCCCAGCATTTT	CASSYGGQGMSQPQHF
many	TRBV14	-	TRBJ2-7	TGTGCCAGCAGCCTTGTACCGAACGAGCAGTACTTC	CASSLVPNEQYF
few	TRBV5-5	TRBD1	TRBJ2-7	TGTGCCAGCAGCCTGTACGGGACAGGGTACTCCTACGAGCAGTACTTC	CASSLYGTGYSYEQYF
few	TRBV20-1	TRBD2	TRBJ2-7	TGCAGTGCCCGGGCTAGCGGGGACTATAAGCTGTTTGCAGCCTACGAGCAGTACTTC	CSARASGDYKLFAAYEQYF
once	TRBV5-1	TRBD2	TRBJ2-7	TGCGCCAGCAGCCGGGGGGGGATCGAATACGAGCAGTACTTC	CASSRGGIEYEQYF
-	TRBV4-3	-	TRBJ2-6	TGCGCCAGCAGCCGGACTGGGGCCAACGTCCTGACTTTC	CASSRTGANVLTF